The rows below give T cell receptor beta chains drawn from one sample of a study of blood T cell repertoires in COVID-19. Produced via immunoSEQ multiplex PCR; TCRdb's table is partial and in-frame only. The sample lists about 250,000 clones, around 83% occurring once. Sequencing was performed on peripheral blood. These receptors were collected from a man older than 75 with acute or convalescent COVID-19. The CDR3 runs from the conserved cysteine through the conserved F or W. D genes are given only for firm matches. Rows may omit the clone size; those that give it use once, few, many or a size class.

>-|TRBJ1-5|TRBV20-1|-
CSASRGVSNQPQHF
TGCAGTGCTAGTCGCGGGGTTAGCAATCAGCCCCAGCATTTT
>-|TRBJ2-7|TRBV4-1|TRBD1
CASSQESGTGRKQYF
TGCGCCAGCAGCCAAGAAAGTGGGACAGGGCGAAAGCAGTACTTC
>few|TRBJ2-1|TRBV5-1|TRBD2
CASSLGVSGGQDEQFF
TGCGCCAGCAGCTTGGGTGTTAGCGGGGGGCAGGATGAGCAGTTCTTC
>-|TRBJ2-7|TRBV5-1|TRBD1
CASSPYGTGKTYEQYF
TGCGCCAGCAGCCCTTACGGGACAGGTAAAACCTACGAGCAGTACTTC
>-|TRBJ2-7|TRBV6-5|-
CASQARRNILEGQYF
TGTGCGAGCCAAGCCAGAAGGAATATTCTGGAGGGGCAGTACTTC
>few|TRBJ1-4|TRBV5-1|-
CASSLAGRSGEKLFF
TGCGCCAGCAGCTTGGCGGGGAGGTCGGGTGAAAAACTGTTTTTT
>-|TRBJ1-2|TRBV28|TRBD1
CASSSQGAVGYTF
TGTGCCAGCAGTTCTCAGGGGGCAGTCGGCTACACCTTC
>-|TRBJ1-1|TRBV27|TRBD1
CAIRRDRGTEAFF
TGTGCCATAAGACGGGACAGGGGGACTGAAGCTTTCTTT
>few|TRBJ2-7|TRBV5-1|TRBD2
CASSLDGGSASHEQYF
TGCGCCAGCAGCTTGGACGGCGGGAGTGCTTCCCACGAGCAGTACTTC
>-|TRBJ2-1|TRBV28|TRBD1
CASSGTGAYNEQFF
TGTGCCAGCAGTGGGACAGGGGCCTACAATGAGCAGTTCTTC
>-|TRBJ1-2|TRBV7-9|TRBD1
CASSLADRGLRGYTF
TGTGCCAGCAGCTTAGCCGACAGGGGGTTGCGAGGCTACACCTTC
>-|TRBJ2-7|TRBV5-6|TRBD1
CASSFGTVSYEQYF
TGTGCCAGCAGCTTCGGGACAGTTTCCTACGAGCAGTACTTC
>once|TRBJ2-7|TRBV19|TRBD1
CASSPRTGGPYEQYF
TGTGCCAGTAGTCCCAGGACAGGGGGTCCCTACGAGCAGTACTTC
>-|TRBJ1-6|TRBV9|TRBD1
CASSVNDRESNTLHF
TGTGCCAGCAGCGTAAACGACAGGGAGAGCAACACCCTCCACTTT
>-|TRBJ1-2|TRBV7-9|TRBD1
CASSRQGGYTF
TGTGCCAGCAGCCGACAGGGTGGCTACACCTTC
>-|TRBJ1-2|TRBV5-1|TRBD1
CASSTGQGGYGYTF
TGCGCCAGCAGCACCGGACAGGGGGGCTATGGCTACACCTTC
>few|TRBJ2-7|TRBV28|-
CASSSAYEQYF
TGTGCCAGCAGTTCTGCCTACGAGCAGTACTTC
>-|TRBJ2-2|TRBV5-1|TRBD1
CASSWGQGGTGELFF
TGCGCCAGCAGCTGGGGACAGGGTGGCACCGGGGAGCTGTTTTTT
>-|TRBJ2-3|TRBV5-6|-
CASSLVLASTDTQYF
TGTGCCAGCAGCTTGGTCTTGGCTAGCACAGATACGCAGTATTTT
>few|TRBJ1-5|TRBV6-1|-
CASSEALRGNQPQHF
TGTGCCAGCAGTGAAGCGCTTCGGGGAAATCAGCCCCAGCATTTT
>-|TRBJ2-1|TRBV18|-
CASSALGGQDNEQFF
TGTGCCAGCTCCGCGTTGGGGGGGCAGGACAATGAGCAGTTCTTC
>-|TRBJ2-7|TRBV27|TRBD1
CASSPPRQGAYEQYF
TGTGCCAGCAGTCCACCTCGACAGGGGGCCTACGAGCAGTACTTC
>-|TRBJ2-3|TRBV18|-
CASSRTGSTDTQYF
TGTGCCAGCTCACGAACGGGGTCCACAGATACGCAGTATTTT
>-|TRBJ2-7|TRBV4-1|TRBD2
CASSLGGGGQKGSSYEQYF
TGCGCCAGCAGCCTCGGGGGCGGGGGGCAAAAGGGGAGCTCCTACGAGCAGTACTTC
>-|TRBJ1-6|TRBV5-1|TRBD1
CASSLAQGAASPLHF
TGCGCCAGCAGCTTGGCCCAGGGGGCGGCTTCACCCCTCCACTTT
>-|TRBJ2-6|TRBV2|-
CASSVDTPGANVLTF
TGTGCCAGCAGTGTGGACACGCCTGGGGCCAACGTCCTGACTTTC
>-|TRBJ2-3|TRBV4-1|-
CASSQARGPGKDQGTQYF
TGCGCCAGCAGCCAAGCAAGGGGACCCGGGAAAGACCAGGGGACGCAGTATTTT
>-|TRBJ1-3|TRBV6-6|-
CASSRSSGNTIYF
TGTGCCAGCAGTCGTAGCTCTGGAAACACCATATATTTT
>-|TRBJ2-1|TRBV3-1/TRBV3-2|TRBD2
CASSRPGLAGRNEQFF
TGTGCCAGCAGCCGCCCGGGACTAGCGGGAAGAAACGAGCAGTTCTTC
>-|TRBJ2-2|TRBV5-1|-
CASSASPGLQTGELFF
TGCGCCAGCAGCGCCTCCCCGGGACTTCAGACCGGGGAGCTGTTTTTT
>-|TRBJ1-1|TRBV4-1|-
CASSQDLRGFTEAFF
TGCGCCAGCAGCCAAGATCTGCGCGGGTTTACTGAAGCTTTCTTT
>once|TRBJ1-6|TRBV18|TRBD1
CASSLDRDSSPLHF
TGTGCCAGCTCACTGGACAGGGACAGTTCACCCCTCCACTTT
>-|TRBJ1-3|TRBV5-1|TRBD1
CASSSRTGAGNTIYF
TGCGCCAGCAGCTCAAGGACAGGGGCTGGAAACACCATATATTTT
>-|TRBJ2-2|TRBV7-3|-
CASSLIQAGELFF
TGTGCCAGCAGCTTAATTCAGGCCGGGGAGCTGTTTTTT
>-|TRBJ1-2|TRBV6-5|TRBD1
CASRRRTGGYGYTF
TGTGCCAGCAGAAGGAGGACAGGGGGCTATGGCTACACCTTC
>-|TRBJ2-7|TRBV7-3|TRBD2
CASSRRGRALDEQYF
TGTGCCAGCAGCCGACGGGGGAGGGCATTGGACGAGCAGTACTTC
>-|TRBJ2-7|TRBV5-1|TRBD2
CASSLGLAGGPYEQYF
TGCGCCAGCAGCTTGGGACTAGCGGGGGGCCCCTACGAGCAGTACTTC
>-|TRBJ1-1|TRBV11-2|TRBD1
CASSLWSHRQGATEAFF
TGTGCCAGCAGCTTATGGTCCCATAGACAGGGGGCAACTGAAGCTTTCTTT
>-|TRBJ1-3|TRBV19|TRBD1
CASSQGANSGNTIYF
TGTGCCAGTAGCCAGGGGGCCAACTCTGGAAACACCATATATTTT
>-|TRBJ2-5|TRBV11-2|TRBD1
CASSPDRGETQYF
TGTGCCAGCAGCCCTGACAGGGGCGAGACCCAGTACTTC
>-|TRBJ2-7|TRBV21-1|-
CASSKTGIRGYEQYF
TGTGCCAGCAGCAAAACGGGGATCCGAGGATACGAGCAGTACTTC
>once|TRBJ1-2|TRBV5-4|TRBD1
CASSFRDRPNYGYTF
TGTGCCAGCAGCTTTCGGGACAGGCCTAACTATGGCTACACCTTC